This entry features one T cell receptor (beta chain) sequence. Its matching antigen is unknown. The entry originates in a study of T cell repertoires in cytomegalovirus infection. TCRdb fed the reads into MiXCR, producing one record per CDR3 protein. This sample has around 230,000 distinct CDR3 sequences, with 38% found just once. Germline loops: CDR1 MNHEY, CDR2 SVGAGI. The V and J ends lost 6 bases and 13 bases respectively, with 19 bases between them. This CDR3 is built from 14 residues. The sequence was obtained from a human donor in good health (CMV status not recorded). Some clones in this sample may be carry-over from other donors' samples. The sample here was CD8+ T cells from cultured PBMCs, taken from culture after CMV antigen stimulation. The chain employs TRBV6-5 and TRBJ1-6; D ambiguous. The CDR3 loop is CASSPRFELSPLHF. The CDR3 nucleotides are TGTGCCAGCAGCCCCCGGTTTGAGCTCTCCCCCCTCCACTTT.